The 14 T cell receptor beta chains below come from one sample, sequenced in a study of T cells in localized non-small cell lung cancer. Sequencing was performed with immunoSEQ multiplex PCR; in TCRdb, only in-frame clones are kept and a portion is missing. The data show about 25,000 clones, roughly 92% seen once. This specimen consisted of peripheral blood, obtained before any cancer treatment. The receptors shown here come from a woman aged 35 to 69 with stage I lung adenocarcinoma.

The V call is TRBV2, the J call TRBJ2-3; D gene unclear. CDR3 length: 17 amino acids. V was clipped by 2 bases and J by 1 base, with 16 bases between them. CDR1 SNHLY and CDR2 FYNNEI come from the germline V gene. This CDR3 reads CASSEYIVGVRTDTQYF. CDR3 in DNA: TGTGCCAGCAGTGAATATATTGTCGGAGTCCGCACAGATACGCAGTATTTT.

This clone was counted once. The chain carries TRBV27 and TRBJ2-7; D gene uncertain. The CDR3 loop spans 13 amino acids. Per the germline V gene, CDR1 is MNHEY and CDR2 is SMNVEV (reference sequence). The V gene lost 3 bases and the J gene lost 3 bases, with 9 bases spanning the gap. The CDR3 DNA sequence: TGTGCCAGCAGTTTGGTGGGTCACTACGAGCAGTACTTC. This translates into CASSLVGHYEQYF.

The chain links TRBV5-1 to TRBJ1-1, with unresolved D. V shed 4 bases and J shed 7 bases, with 8 bases lying between them. CDR1 and CDR2 from the germline V gene are SGHRS and YFSETQ. The CDR3 length is 11 residues. The CDR3 DNA reads as TGCGCCAGCAGCACTCGGGGTGAAGCTTTCTTT. Translated, it gives CASSTRGEAFF.

The V gene is TRBV7-9, the J gene TRBJ2-5; no clear D gene. CDR3 length: 12 residues. Germline V lookup: CDR1 SEHNR, CDR2 FQNEAQ (reference sequence). Deletions cut 3 bases from V and 7 bases from J, with 9 bases between. The CDR3 nucleotides are TGTGCCAGCAGCTTCCCCTTAGGGACCCAGTACTTC. Protein sequence: CASSFPLGTQYF.

This sequence joins TRBV10-1 and TRBJ2-1; tentative D call: TRBD2 (6 bases). Germline lookup yields CDR1 WNHNN and CDR2 SYGVQD (reference sequence). The CDR3 is 14 amino acids. V lost 3 bases and J lost 6, with 12 bases in between. The CDR3 sequence is CASSDGGPLNEQFF. CDR3 nucleotides: TGCGCCAGCAGTGACGGAGGGCCACTCAATGAGCAGTTCTTC.

This clone came up once. The genes are TRBV7-8 and TRBJ2-1; unclear D gene. The length of the CDR3 is 14 residues. With 1 base removed from V and 6 bases from J, the gap between germline ends came to 10 bases. The V gene's germline CDR1 is SGHVS and CDR2 FQNEAQ. CDR3 amino acids: CASSLVARANEQFF. The CDR3 coding sequence is TGTGCCAGCAGCTTAGTAGCTCGGGCCAATGAGCAGTTCTTC.

The chain recombines TRBV7-2 with TRBJ2-1, with 9 nucleotides matching TRBD2. V dropped 0 bases and J dropped 4; count of bases not matched to a gene: 1. The V gene's germline CDR1 is SGHTA and CDR2 FQGNSA. CDR3 size: 15 residues. CDR3 protein: CASSLATSGYNEQFF. The CDR3 DNA follows: TGTGCCAGCAGCTTAGCGACTAGCGGATACAATGAGCAGTTCTTC.

The rearrangement links TRBV11-3 to TRBJ2-1; TRBD1 agrees at 7 bases. The V segment lost 1 base and the J segment 3 bases; nucleotides outside the gene matches: 3. Germline values: CDR1 SGHNT, CDR2 YENEEA. The CDR3 sequence is 15 residues long. As DNA, the CDR3 is TGTGCCAGCAGCTTAGGACAGGGAATCTACAATGAGCAGTTCTTC. This gives the protein CASSLGQGIYNEQFF.

This clone was recorded a few times. This sequence joins TRBV7-2 and TRBJ2-7; D is unresolved. The CDR3 consists of 15 residues. V gave up 4 bases and J gave up 2 bases, with 15 bases separating them. CDR1 SGHTA and CDR2 FQGNSA come from the germline V gene. The DNA for the CDR3 is TGTGCCAGCAGCTCCAACCCTAAGCCAGCCTACGAGCAGTACTTC. Residues: CASSSNPKPAYEQYF.

This chain links TRBV19 with TRBJ2-3; the D gene is possibly TRBD1 (6 bases). V lost 1 base, J lost 3 bases, and 8 bases lay in between. Germline assignment: CDR1 LNHDA and CDR2 SQIVND (reference sequence). The CDR3 length is 14 residues. Here the CDR3 DNA reads TGTGCCAGTAGTATAGTTCAGGGGACAGATACGCAGTATTTT. Amino acids: CASSIVQGTDTQYF. The whole variable domain, filled in from reference TRBV19 and TRBJ2-3, reads DGGITQSPKYLFRKEGQNVTLSCEQNLNHDAMYWYRQDPGQGLRLIYYSQIVNDFQKGDIAEGYSVSREKKESFPLTVTSAQKNPTAFYLCASSIVQGTDTQYFGPGTRLTVL.

The chain carries TRBV5-1 and TRBJ2-1; 8 bases are a match to TRBD1. Looked up from germline, CDR1 is SGHRS and CDR2 is YFSETQ. Trimming removed 3 bases from V and 2 bases from J; junction bases left unmatched: 10. The CDR3 runs to 17 residues. The CDR3 loop reads CASSSEKQGVTYNEQFF. The DNA of the CDR3 is TGCGCCAGCAGCTCTGAAAAACAGGGGGTGACCTACAATGAGCAGTTCTTC.

The chain recombines TRBV2 with TRBJ2-1; perhaps TRBD1 as D (5 bases). V shed 5 bases and J shed 5 bases, with 16 bases lying between them. From germline, CDR1 is SNHLY and CDR2 FYNNEI. The CDR3 sequence is 15 residues long. The CDR3 nucleotides are TGTGCCAGCAGTCCAGCCGGGCAGGGCAACAATGAGCAGTTCTTC. Translating gives CASSPAGQGNNEQFF.

The chain couples TRBV10-1 to TRBJ2-5; TRBD2 is a possible D gene (6 bases). Deletions cut 7 bases from V and 1 base from J, with 10 bases between. This CDR3 is 13 amino acids long. The V gene's germline CDR1 is WNHNN and CDR2 SYGVQD (reference sequence). Here the CDR3 reads CASMAGPQETQYF. The CDR3 region has the DNA TGCGCCAGCATGGCGGGACCCCAAGAGACCCAGTACTTC.

The rearrangement joins TRBV28 to TRBJ1-2, with D tentatively TRBD1 (6 bases). V was pared by 8 bases and J by 5 bases, with 21 bases between. The CDR3 sequence is 15 residues long. Germline values: CDR1 MDHEN, CDR2 SYDVKM. The CDR3 DNA follows: TGTGCCAGCCTTCATACCGGGACACTCTTTTATGGCTACACCTTC. Amino acids: CASLHTGTLFYGYTF.